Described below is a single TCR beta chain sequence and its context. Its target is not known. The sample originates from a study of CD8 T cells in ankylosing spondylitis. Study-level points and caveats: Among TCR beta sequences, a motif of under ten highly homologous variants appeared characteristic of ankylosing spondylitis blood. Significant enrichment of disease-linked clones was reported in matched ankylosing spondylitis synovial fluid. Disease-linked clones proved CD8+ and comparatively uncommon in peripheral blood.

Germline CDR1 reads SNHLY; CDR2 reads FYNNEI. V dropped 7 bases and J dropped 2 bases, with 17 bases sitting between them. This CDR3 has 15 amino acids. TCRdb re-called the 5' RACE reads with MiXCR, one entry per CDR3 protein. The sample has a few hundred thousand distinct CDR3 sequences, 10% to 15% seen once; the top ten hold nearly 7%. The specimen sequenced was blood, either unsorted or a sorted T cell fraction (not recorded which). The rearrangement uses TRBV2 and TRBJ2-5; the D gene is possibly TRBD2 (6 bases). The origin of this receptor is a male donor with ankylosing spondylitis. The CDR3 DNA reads TGTGCCAGCAATTTTGGTTGGGGGGAACAAGAGACCCAGTACTTC. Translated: CASNFGWGEQETQYF.